The present T cell receptor (beta chain) was sequenced within a study of CD8 T cells in ankylosing spondylitis. Findings and caveats of the study: The clones that were linked to disease were reported to be significantly enriched in matched synovial fluid samples from ankylosing spondylitis patients. Seemingly distinctive of ankylosing spondylitis blood was a TCR beta motif formed by eight highly homologous variants. With a CD8+ phenotype, disease-linked clones were relatively rare in peripheral blood. Before this, some motif variants had been reported in reactive arthritis synovial fluid and blood.

Germline CDR1 and CDR2: LGHDT and YNNKEL (reference sequence). There are 17 residues in the CDR3. The V end lost 5 bases, the J end lost 4 bases, and 18 bases lay between the germline ends. Quantitative 5'-RACE with molecular barcodes produced the TCR beta libraries. TCRdb ran MiXCR on the 5' RACE reads and lists one entry per CDR3 protein. The sample contains over 400,000 distinct CDR3 sequences, roughly 27% of which appear only once. Comment on this clonotype: Antigen: not known.

This sequence was found in a male donor with ankylosing spondylitis. J is TRBJ2-6 and V is TRBV3-1, with D possibly TRBD1 on 5 matching bases. Sequenced input: blood, either unsorted or a sorted T cell fraction (not recorded which). The CDR3: CASSSMDHGAGANVLTF. The DNA of the CDR3 is TGTGCCAGCAGCTCCATGGACCATGGGGCCGGGGCCAACGTCCTGACTTTC.